This record concerns one T cell receptor beta chain sequence. The antigen is unknown. Germline CDR1 and CDR2: DFQATT and SNEGSKA (reference sequence). V shed 7 bases and J 4 bases; nucleotides not matched to a gene: 4. This CDR3 is built from 13 residues. The data are from a study of T cells in Graves' hyperthyroidism and ophthalmopathy. Study-wide points: Blood shared most expanded thyroid clonotypes above 0.001.

There were TCR beta CDR3 regions amplified from RNA transcripts. HTBI primers drove first-round RT-PCR of the TCR CDR3. Via MiXCR, TCRdb re-called the multiplex PCR reads, giving one row per CDR3 protein. The sample comprises about 690,000 distinct CDR3 sequences, approximately 15% of which are singletons, and about 16% rests with the top ten. This clonotype was obtained from a man in his fifties with Graves' hyperthyroidism. The rearrangement links TRBV20-1 to TRBJ2-7; 13 nucleotides align to TRBD2. Sequencing used blood. The CDR3 DNA follows: TGCAGTGGGGGGACTAGCGGGAAGTACGAGCAGTACTTC. It specifies CSGGTSGKYEQYF.